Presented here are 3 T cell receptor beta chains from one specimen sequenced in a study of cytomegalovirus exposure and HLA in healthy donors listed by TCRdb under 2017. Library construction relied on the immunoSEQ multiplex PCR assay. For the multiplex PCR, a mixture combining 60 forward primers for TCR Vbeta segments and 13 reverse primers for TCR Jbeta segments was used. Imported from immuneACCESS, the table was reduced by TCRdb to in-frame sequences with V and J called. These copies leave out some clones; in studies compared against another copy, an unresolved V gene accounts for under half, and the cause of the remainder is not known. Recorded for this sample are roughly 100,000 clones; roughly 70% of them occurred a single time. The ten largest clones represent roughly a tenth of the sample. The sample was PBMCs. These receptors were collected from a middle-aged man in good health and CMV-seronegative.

CDR3 in amino acids: CASSTPWTGAGNIQYF. As DNA, the CDR3 is TGTGCCAGCAGCACTCCCTGGACAGGGGCGGGAAACATTCAGTACTTC. The V call is TRBV6-6, the J call TRBJ2-4, with 9 bases that match TRBD1. Germline assignment: CDR1 MNHNY and CDR2 SVGAGI (reference sequence). J gave up 6 bases and V 6 bases, and 12 bases lay outside the gene matches. CDR3 length: 16 residues.

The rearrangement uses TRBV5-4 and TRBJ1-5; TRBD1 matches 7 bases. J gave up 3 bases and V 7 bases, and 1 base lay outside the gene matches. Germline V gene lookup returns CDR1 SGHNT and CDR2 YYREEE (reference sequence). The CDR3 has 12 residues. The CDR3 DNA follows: TGTGCCAGCGGACAGGACAATCAGCCCCAGCATTTT. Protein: CASGQDNQPQHF.

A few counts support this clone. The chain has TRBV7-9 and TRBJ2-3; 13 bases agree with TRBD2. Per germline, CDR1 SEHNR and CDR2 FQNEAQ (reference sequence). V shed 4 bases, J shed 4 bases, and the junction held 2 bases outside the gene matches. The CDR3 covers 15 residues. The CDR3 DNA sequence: TGTGCCAGCAGCTGGGGACTAGCGGGATCAGATACGCAGTATTTT. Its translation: CASSWGLAGSDTQYF.